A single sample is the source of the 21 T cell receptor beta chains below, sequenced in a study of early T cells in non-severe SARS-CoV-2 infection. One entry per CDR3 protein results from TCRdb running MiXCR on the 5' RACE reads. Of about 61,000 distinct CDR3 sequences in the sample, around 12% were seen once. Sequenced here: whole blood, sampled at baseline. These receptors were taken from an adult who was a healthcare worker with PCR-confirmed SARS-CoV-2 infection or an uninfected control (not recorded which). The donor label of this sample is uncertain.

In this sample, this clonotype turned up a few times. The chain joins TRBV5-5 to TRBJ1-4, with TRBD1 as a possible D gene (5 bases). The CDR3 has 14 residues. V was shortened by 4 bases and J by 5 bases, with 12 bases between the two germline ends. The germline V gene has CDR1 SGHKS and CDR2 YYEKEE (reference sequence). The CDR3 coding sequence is TGTGCCAGCAGCCGACAGCAATGGAATGAAAAACTGTTTTTT. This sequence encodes CASSRQQWNEKLFF.

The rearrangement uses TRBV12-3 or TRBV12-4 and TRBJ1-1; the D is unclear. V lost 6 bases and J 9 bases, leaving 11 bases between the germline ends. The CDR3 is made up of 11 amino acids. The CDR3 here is CASRTDGKAFF. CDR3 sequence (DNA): TGTGCCAGCAGGACCGACGGGAAAGCTTTCTTT.

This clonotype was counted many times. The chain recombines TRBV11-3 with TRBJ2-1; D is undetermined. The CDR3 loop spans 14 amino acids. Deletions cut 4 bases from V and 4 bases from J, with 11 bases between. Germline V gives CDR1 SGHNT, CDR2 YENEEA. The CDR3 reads CASSSDPAYNEQFF. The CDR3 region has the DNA TGTGCCAGCAGCTCGGACCCAGCATACAATGAGCAGTTCTTC. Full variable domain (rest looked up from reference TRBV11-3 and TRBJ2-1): EAGVVQSPRYKIIEKKQPVAFWCNPISGHNTLYWYLQNLGQGPELLIRYENEEAVDDSQLPKDRFSAERLKGVDSTLKIQPAELGDSAVYLCASSSDPAYNEQFFGPGTRLTVL.

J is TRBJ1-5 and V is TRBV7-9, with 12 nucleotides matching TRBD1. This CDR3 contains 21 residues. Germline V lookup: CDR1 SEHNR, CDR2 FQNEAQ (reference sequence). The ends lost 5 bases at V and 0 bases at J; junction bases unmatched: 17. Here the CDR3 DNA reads TGTGCCAGCAGCCCCGGAGGCCACCGGGACAGGGGGCGAGGTAGCAATCAGCCCCAGCATTTT. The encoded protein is CASSPGGHRDRGRGSNQPQHF.

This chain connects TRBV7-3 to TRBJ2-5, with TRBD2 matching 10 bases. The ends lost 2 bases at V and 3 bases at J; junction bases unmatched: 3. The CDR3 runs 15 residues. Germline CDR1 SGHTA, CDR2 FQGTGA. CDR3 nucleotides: TGTGCCAGCAGCTTACTCGGGACTAGCGAAGAGACCCAGTACTTC. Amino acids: CASSLLGTSEETQYF.

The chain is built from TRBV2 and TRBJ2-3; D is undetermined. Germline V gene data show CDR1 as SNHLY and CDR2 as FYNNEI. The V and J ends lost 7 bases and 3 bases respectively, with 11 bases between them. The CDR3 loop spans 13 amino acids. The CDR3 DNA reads TGTGCCAGCATGGCGCTAGGTACAGATACGCAGTATTTT. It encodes CASMALGTDTQYF. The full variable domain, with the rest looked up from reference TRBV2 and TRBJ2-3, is EPEVTQTPSHQVTQMGQEVILRCVPISNHLYFYWYRQILGQKVEFLVSFYNNEISEKSEIFDDQFSVERPDGSNFTLKIRSTKLEDSAMYFCASMALGTDTQYFGPGTRLTVL.

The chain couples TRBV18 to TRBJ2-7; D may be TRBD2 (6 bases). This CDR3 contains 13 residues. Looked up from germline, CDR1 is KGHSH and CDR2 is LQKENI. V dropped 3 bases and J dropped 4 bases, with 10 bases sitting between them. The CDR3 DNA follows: TGTGCCAGCTCACCCCGAGGGAGGTACGAGCAGTACGTC. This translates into CASSPRGRYEQYV.

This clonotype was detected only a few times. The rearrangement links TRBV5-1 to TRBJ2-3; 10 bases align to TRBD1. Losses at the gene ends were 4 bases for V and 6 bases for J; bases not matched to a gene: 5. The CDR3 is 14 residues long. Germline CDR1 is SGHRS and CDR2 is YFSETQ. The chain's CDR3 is CASSRGTGDDTQYF. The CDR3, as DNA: TGCGCCAGCAGCCGTGGGACAGGGGACGATACGCAGTATTTT.

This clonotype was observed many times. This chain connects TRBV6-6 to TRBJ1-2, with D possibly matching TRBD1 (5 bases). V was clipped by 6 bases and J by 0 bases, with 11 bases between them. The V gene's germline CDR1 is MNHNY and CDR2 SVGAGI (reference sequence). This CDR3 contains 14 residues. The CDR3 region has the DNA TGTGCCAGCAGAAGAGACAGTCCTAACTATGGCTACACCTTC. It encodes CASRRDSPNYGYTF.

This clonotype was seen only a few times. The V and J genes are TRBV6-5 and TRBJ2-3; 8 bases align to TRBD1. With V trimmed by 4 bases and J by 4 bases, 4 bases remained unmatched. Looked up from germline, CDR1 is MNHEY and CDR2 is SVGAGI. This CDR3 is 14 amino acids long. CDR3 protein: CASSSDRGADTQYF. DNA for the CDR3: TGTGCCAGCAGTTCAGACAGGGGAGCAGATACGCAGTATTTT.

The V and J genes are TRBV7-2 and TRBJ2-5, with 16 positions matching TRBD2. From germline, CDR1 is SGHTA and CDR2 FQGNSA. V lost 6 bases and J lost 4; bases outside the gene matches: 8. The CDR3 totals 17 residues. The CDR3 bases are TGTGCCAGCAGTCCTCCGGGACTAGCGGGGGGGCTAGAGACCCAGTACTTC. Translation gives CASSPPGLAGGLETQYF.

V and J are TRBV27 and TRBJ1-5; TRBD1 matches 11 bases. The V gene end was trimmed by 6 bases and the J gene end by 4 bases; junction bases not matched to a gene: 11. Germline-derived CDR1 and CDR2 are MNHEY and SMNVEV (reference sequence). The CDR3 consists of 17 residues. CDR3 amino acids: CASSLRGQGAGNQPQHF. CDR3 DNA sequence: TGTGCCAGCAGCCTCCGAGGACAGGGGGCTGGTAATCAGCCCCAGCATTTT.

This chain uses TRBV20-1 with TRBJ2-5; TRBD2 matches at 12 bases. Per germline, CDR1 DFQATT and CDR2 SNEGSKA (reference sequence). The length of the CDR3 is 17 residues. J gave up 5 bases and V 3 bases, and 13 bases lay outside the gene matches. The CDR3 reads CSASEETSGGLPETQYF. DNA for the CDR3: TGCAGTGCTAGTGAGGAGACTAGCGGGGGTCTTCCGGAGACCCAGTACTTC.

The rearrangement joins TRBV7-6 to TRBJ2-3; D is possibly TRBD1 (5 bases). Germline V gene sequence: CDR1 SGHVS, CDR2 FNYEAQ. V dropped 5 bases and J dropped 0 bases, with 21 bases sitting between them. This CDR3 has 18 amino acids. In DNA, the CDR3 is TGTGCCAGCAGCGCTGACAGAGAGTTTACCTCTAGCACAGATACGCAGTATTTT. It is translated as CASSADREFTSSTDTQYF.

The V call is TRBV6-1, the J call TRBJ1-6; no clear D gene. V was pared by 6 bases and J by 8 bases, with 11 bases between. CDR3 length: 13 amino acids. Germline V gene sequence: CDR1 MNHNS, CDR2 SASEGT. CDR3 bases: TGTGCCAGCAGCCCTGACGGGGATTCACCCCTCCACTTT. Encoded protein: CASSPDGDSPLHF.

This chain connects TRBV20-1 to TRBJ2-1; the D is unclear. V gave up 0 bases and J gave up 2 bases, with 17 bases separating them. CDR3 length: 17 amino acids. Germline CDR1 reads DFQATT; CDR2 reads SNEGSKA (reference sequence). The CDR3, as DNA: TGCAGTGCTAGAGATCAAATGCAAAAAACCGCCTACAATGAGCAGTTCTTC. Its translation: CSARDQMQKTAYNEQFF.

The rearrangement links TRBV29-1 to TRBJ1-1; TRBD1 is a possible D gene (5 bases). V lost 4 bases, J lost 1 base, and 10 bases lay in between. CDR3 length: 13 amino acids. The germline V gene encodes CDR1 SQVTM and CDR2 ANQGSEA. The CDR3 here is CSVGWGGNTEAFF. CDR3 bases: TGCAGCGTTGGTTGGGGGGGGAACACTGAAGCTTTCTTT.

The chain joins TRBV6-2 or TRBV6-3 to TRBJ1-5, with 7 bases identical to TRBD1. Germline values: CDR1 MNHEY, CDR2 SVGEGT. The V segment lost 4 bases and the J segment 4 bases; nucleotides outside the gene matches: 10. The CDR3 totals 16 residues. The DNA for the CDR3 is TGTGCCAGCAGTTCGTTAGGGGGCGGTCGGAATCAGCCCCAGCATTTT. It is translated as CASSSLGGGRNQPQHF.

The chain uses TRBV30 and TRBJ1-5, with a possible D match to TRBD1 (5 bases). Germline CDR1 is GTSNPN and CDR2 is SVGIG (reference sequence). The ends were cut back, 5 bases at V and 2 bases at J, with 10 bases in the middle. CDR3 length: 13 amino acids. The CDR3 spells CAWGAGRNQPQHF. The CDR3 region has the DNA TGTGCCTGGGGGGCTGGACGCAATCAGCCCCAGCATTTT.

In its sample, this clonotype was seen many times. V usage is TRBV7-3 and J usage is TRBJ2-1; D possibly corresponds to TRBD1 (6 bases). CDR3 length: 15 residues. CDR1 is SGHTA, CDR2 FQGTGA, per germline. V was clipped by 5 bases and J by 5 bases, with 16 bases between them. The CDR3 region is CASSHGQPPHNEQFF. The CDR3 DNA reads TGTGCCAGCAGCCACGGACAGCCCCCTCACAATGAGCAGTTCTTC. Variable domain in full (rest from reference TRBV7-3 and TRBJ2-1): GAGVSQTPSNKVTEKGKYVELRCDPISGHTALYWYRQSLGQGPEFLIYFQGTGAADDSGLPNDRFFAVRPEGSVSTLKIQRTERGDSAVYLCASSHGQPPHNEQFFGPGTRLTVL.

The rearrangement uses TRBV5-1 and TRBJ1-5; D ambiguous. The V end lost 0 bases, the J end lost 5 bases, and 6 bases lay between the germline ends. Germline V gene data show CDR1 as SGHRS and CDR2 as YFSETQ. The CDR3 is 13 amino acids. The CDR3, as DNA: TGCGCCAGCAGCTTGGGAGGAGATCAGCCCCAGCATTTT. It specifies CASSLGGDQPQHF.